Listed below are T cell receptor beta chains from one sample, sequenced in a study of CD8 T cells in ankylosing spondylitis. One entry per CDR3 protein, called by TCRdb with MiXCR from the 5' RACE reads. The sample lists 350,000 to 400,000 distinct CDR3 sequences, approximately 22% seen once, with around 13% in the top ten. Sequencing was carried out using blood, either unsorted or a sorted T cell fraction (not recorded which). Receptor source: a male donor with ankylosing spondylitis or in good health (not recorded which). Each CDR3 is given with its conserved first and last residue. The order of the fields is D gene, V gene, clone size, J gene, CDR3 protein, CDR3 DNA. A D gene is named only where the DNA matches it firmly. Rows may omit the clone size; those that give it use once, few, many or a size class.

NA	TRBV10-3	NA	TRBJ2-3	CAITPTSDTDTQYF	TGTGCCATCACTCCTACCTCCGACACAGATACGCAGTATTTT
NA	TRBV12-3/TRBV12-4	NA	TRBJ2-1	CASSLDQHNEQFF	TGTGCCAGCAGTTTAGACCAGCACAATGAGCAGTTCTTC
NA	TRBV7-9	NA	TRBJ2-2	CATPMRTGELFF	TGTGCCACCCCAATGAGGACCGGGGAGCTGTTTTTT
NA	TRBV7-9	NA	TRBJ2-1	CATGSNEQFF	TGTGCCACCGGGTCGAATGAGCAGTTCTTC
NA	TRBV6-5	NA	TRBJ1-4	CASSYSRDNEKLFF	TGTGCCAGCAGTTACTCGCGAGATAATGAAAAACTGTTTTTT
TRBD2	TRBV20-1	few	TRBJ2-2	CSARDGLAGVSGELFF	TGCAGTGCTAGGGATGGACTAGCGGGGGTATCAGGGGAGCTGTTTTTT
NA	TRBV21-1	many	TRBJ1-2	CASSPRTEWTNGYTF	TGTGCCAGCAGCCCTCGGACAGAGTGGACAAATGGCTACACCTTC
NA	TRBV15	many	TRBJ1-5	CATSSYRDSNQPQHF	TGTGCCACCAGCAGTTACAGGGACAGCAATCAGCCCCAGCATTTT
NA	TRBV27	few	TRBJ2-1	CASDTTLGGDLNEQFF	TGTGCCAGCGATACTACGCTGGGCGGGGACCTCAATGAGCAGTTCTTC
NA	TRBV12-3/TRBV12-4	few	TRBJ2-3	CASSFTGTTDTQYF	TGTGCCAGCAGTTTCACGGGGACCACAGATACGCAGTATTTT
NA	TRBV5-1	few	TRBJ2-7	CASSLERGYYEQYF	TGCGCCAGCAGCTTGGAAAGAGGTTACTACGAGCAGTACTTC
NA	TRBV3-1	NA	TRBJ1-3	CASSPFGVSGNTIYF	TGTGCCAGCAGCCCCTTCGGGGTGTCCGGAAACACCATATATTTT
TRBD1	TRBV10-3	few	TRBJ2-7	CATGQGESFEQYF	TGTGCCACCGGACAGGGGGAGTCCTTCGAGCAGTACTTC
NA	TRBV5-6	NA	TRBJ1-5	CASSHGGGGNQPQHF	TGTGCCAGCAGCCATGGGGGGGGCGGCAATCAGCCCCAGCATTTT
NA	TRBV28	NA	TRBJ1-6	CASSNDGIGSPLHF	TGTGCCAGCAGCAACGACGGGATAGGGTCACCCCTCCACTTT
TRBD1	TRBV28	NA	TRBJ2-7	CASRLGQGSSYEQYF	TGTGCCAGCAGACTAGGACAGGGGAGCTCCTACGAGCAGTACTTC
NA	TRBV12-3/TRBV12-4	few	TRBJ2-5	CASSYLRPLETQYF	TGTGCCAGCAGCTACCTTCGCCCCCTTGAGACCCAGTACTTC
NA	TRBV27	NA	TRBJ1-5	CASSLKGDRNQPQHF	TGTGCCAGCAGTCTCAAGGGGGACCGGAATCAGCCCCAGCATTTT
NA	TRBV6-5	NA	TRBJ2-7	CASSYTGQRSYEQYF	TGTGCCAGCAGTTACACCGGACAGCGCTCCTACGAGCAGTACTTC
NA	TRBV18	NA	TRBJ2-1	CASSPPIGTNAKGEQFF	TGTGCCAGCTCACCACCGATAGGGACCAACGCCAAGGGAGAGCAGTTCTTC
NA	TRBV12-3/TRBV12-4	NA	TRBJ2-3	CASSFPGTAGAQDTQYF	TGTGCCAGCAGTTTCCCCGGGACGGCCGGGGCACAAGATACGCAGTATTTT
TRBD2	TRBV4-1	NA	TRBJ2-5	CASKTIAGGQETQYF	TGCGCCAGCAAGACGATAGCGGGGGGACAAGAGACCCAGTACTTC
TRBD2	TRBV7-2	NA	TRBJ2-1	CASSLSGGLYNEQFF	TGTGCCAGCAGCTTAAGCGGGGGTCTCTACAATGAGCAGTTCTTC
TRBD2	TRBV5-1	few	TRBJ2-7	CASSSPPGLADYEQYF	TGCGCCAGCAGTAGCCCCCCGGGACTAGCGGACTACGAGCAGTACTTC
TRBD1	TRBV7-9	many	TRBJ2-5	CASSLTGEETQYF	TGTGCCAGCAGCCTGACAGGGGAAGAGACCCAGTACTTC
NA	TRBV13	NA	TRBJ2-2	CANLASGRGTGELFF	TGTGCCAACCTAGCGTCAGGCCGTGGCACCGGGGAGCTGTTTTTT
TRBD2	TRBV4-1	NA	TRBJ2-1	CASSQKRGEQFF	TGCGCCAGCAGCCAAAAGCGGGGTGAGCAGTTCTTC
TRBD1	TRBV5-6	NA	TRBJ2-7	CASSFGQGNNEQYF	TGTGCCAGCAGCTTCGGACAGGGTAACAACGAGCAGTACTTC
NA	TRBV30	NA	TRBJ2-1	CAWSVLFNVGLDEQFF	TGTGCCTGGAGTGTACTTTTCAACGTGGGCTTGGATGAGCAGTTCTTC
NA	TRBV4-1	many	TRBJ1-6	CASSQDARGFSPLHF	TGCGCCAGCAGCCAAGATGCCAGGGGCTTCTCACCCCTCCACTTT
NA	TRBV10-3	few	TRBJ2-4	CAISHSGPEYIQYF	TGTGCCATCAGCCATTCAGGGCCCGAGTACATTCAGTACTTC
NA	TRBV7-9	NA	TRBJ2-7	CASSLAVIIAGEQYF	TGTGCCAGCAGCTTAGCGGTTATTATCGCTGGGGAGCAGTACTTC
NA	TRBV27	NA	TRBJ2-7	CAIRTDLTYEQYF	TGTGCCATCCGGACAGATTTAACCTACGAGCAGTACTTC
TRBD2	TRBV6-5	few	TRBJ2-1	CASSLLAGGLSSEQFF	TGTGCCAGCAGTTTGCTAGCGGGGGGGCTCTCCAGTGAGCAGTTCTTC
NA	TRBV20-1	few	TRBJ2-5	CSARVVTYQETQYF	TGCAGTGCTAGAGTGGTCACCTACCAAGAGACCCAGTACTTC
NA	TRBV29-1	few	TRBJ2-2	CSVDDGELFF	TGCAGCGTTGACGACGGGGAGCTGTTTTTT
NA	TRBV30	few	TRBJ1-1	CAWSVLVQNTEAFF	TGTGCCTGGAGTGTACTTGTGCAGAACACTGAAGCTTTCTTT
NA	TRBV10-2	many	TRBJ1-1	CASSEIFNLNTEAFF	TGCGCCAGCAGTGAGATTTTCAATTTGAACACTGAAGCTTTCTTT
NA	TRBV9	NA	TRBJ1-1	CASSETGNTEAFF	TGTGCCAGCAGCGAAACAGGGAACACTGAAGCTTTCTTT
NA	TRBV9	few	TRBJ2-4	CASSPGGTENIQYF	TGTGCCAGCAGCCCCGGCGGGACCGAAAACATTCAGTACTTC
TRBD1	TRBV20-1	NA	TRBJ2-7	CSARGTGADLSYEQYF	TGCAGTGCTAGGGGGACAGGGGCGGACCTTTCCTACGAGCAGTACTTC
TRBD2	TRBV27	few	TRBJ2-6	CASSLSGGNVLTF	TGTGCCAGCAGTTTGTCGGGGGGAAACGTCCTGACTTTC
NA	TRBV27	few	TRBJ1-1	CASSGSSNTEAFF	TGTGCCAGCAGTGGGTCCTCGAACACTGAAGCTTTCTTT
NA	TRBV6-5	NA	TRBJ1-2	CASREGRTF	TGTGCCAGCAGGGAGGGGCGTACCTTC
TRBD2	TRBV29-1	few	TRBJ2-1	CSVGVAGDNEQFF	TGCAGCGTTGGGGTAGCGGGGGACAATGAGCAGTTCTTC